This T cell receptor (beta chain) came from a study of T-cell reconstitution after alpha-beta-depleted transplantation in children. This clonotype was seen at least ten times. The antigen remains unidentified. The library targeted TCRbeta and was prepared with unique molecular identifiers. TCRdb analysed the PCR reads with MiXCR anew, one entry per CDR3 protein. Among about 32,000 distinct CDR3 sequences, around 7% were seen once, and the ten largest hold around 30%. Study-wide findings and caveats: Some patients' high day-60 TCRbeta diversity was traced to surviving recipient T cells and thymic progenitors. Two months or so post-transplant, alpha-beta T cells reportedly derived from several hundred expanded graft clones. T-cell numbers and diversity, one year after transplant, stemmed largely from T cells that were newly produced.

The V end was cut by 0 bases, the J end by 3 bases, with 10 bases between. The CDR3 covers 14 residues. The germline V gene encodes CDR1 SQVTM and CDR2 ANQGSEA. The material sequenced was peripheral blood, taken 60 days after TCRalphabeta/CD19-depleted stem cell transplant. The sequence derives from a child younger than two who had a stem cell transplant for acute myeloid leukemia, so the T cells may come from the graft donor. The gene calls are TRBV29-1 and TRBJ2-3; D is ambiguous. CDR3 coding DNA: TGCAGCGTTGAAGATGGGAAGTTTACAGATACGCAGTATTTT. Residues: CSVEDGKFTDTQYF.